The 9 T cell receptor beta chains below were found in one sample sequenced in a study of human T cells and chemical hapten exposure. TCRdb reprocessed the RACE reads via MiXCR and lists one record per CDR3 protein. Of roughly 380,000 distinct CDR3 sequences listed, about 6.3% are singletons. Time point described: patch test 2, 6 weeks after DPC sensitization. Treatment noted: therapeutic diphenylcyclopropenone sensitization with weekly scalp DPC. The specimen was whole blood, collected in connection with sensitization to the hapten diphenylcyclopropenone (DPC). Receptors originate from a woman in her late teens or twenties with alopecia areata. Some clones in this sample may be carry-over from other donors' samples.

The chain couples TRBV6-1 to TRBJ2-5; no reliable D call. V lost 3 bases and J lost 5, with 13 bases in between. From germline, CDR1 is MNHNS and CDR2 SASEGT. The CDR3 has 14 amino acids. CDR3 coding DNA: TGTGCCAGCAGTGATGGGCCCATGGTCGAGACCCAGTACTTC. This translates into CASSDGPMVETQYF.

In its sample, this clonotype was seen a few times. Its ends do not fully match the called genes, so a read error is possible. The DNA of the CDR3 is TGCAGCGTTGAAGACTCTTCCCCACCTGCCGGAAGCACCATATATTTT. Encoded protein: CSVEDSSPPAGSTIYF. This sequence joins TRBV29-1 and TRBJ1-3, with unresolved D. Germline assignment: CDR1 SQVTM and CDR2 ANQGSEA. The CDR3 length is 16 residues.

This clonotype has ten or more counts. The V gene is TRBV7-6, the J gene TRBJ2-7; 8 nucleotides agree with TRBD1. V lost 1 base to trimming and J lost 4 bases; unmatched junction nucleotides: 12. CDR3 length: 17 amino acids. The germline CDR1 and CDR2 sequences are SGHVS and FNYEAQ. The CDR3 bases are TGTGCCAGCAGCTTAGACCCCGCCGGGACAGGCGATTACGAGCAGTACTTC. Its protein product is CASSLDPAGTGDYEQYF.

CDR3 region: CASSSLTGGEEKLFF. CDR3 coding DNA: TGTGCCAGCAGCTCCCTGACAGGGGGTGAGGAAAAACTGTTTTTT. The chain combines TRBV7-9 with TRBJ1-4; 9 bases fit TRBD1. Germline lookup yields CDR1 SEHNR and CDR2 FQNEAQ (reference sequence). There are 15 residues in the CDR3. Losses at the gene ends were 4 bases for V and 8 bases for J; bases not matched to a gene: 8.

Notes on this clonotype: This may arise from a read error, as a much more abundant clone is one base away. The chain combines TRBV3-1 with TRBJ1-5, with D unclear. The CDR3 is 13 amino acids. Germline lookup yields CDR1 LGHDT and CDR2 YNNKEL (reference sequence). The CDR3 region has the DNA TGTGCCAGCGGCCAAGGGATTAATCAGCCCCAGCATTTT. This translates into CASGQGINQPQHF.

This clonotype was recorded once. The chain couples TRBV2 to TRBJ2-7; 11 bases fit TRBD1. The CDR3 runs to 14 residues. Losses at the gene ends were 6 bases for V and 7 bases for J; bases not matched to a gene: 8. Germline lookup yields CDR1 SNHLY and CDR2 FYNNEI. The CDR3 DNA reads as TGTGCCAGCAGATCAGAGGACAGGGGGCGGGAGCAGTACTTC. Residues: CASRSEDRGREQYF.

This clonotype was counted ten times or more. The chain combines TRBV11-2 with TRBJ2-6; D is unresolved. Germline values: CDR1 SGHAT, CDR2 FQNNGV. The length of the CDR3 is 18 residues. The V gene lost 2 bases and the J gene lost 0 bases, with 14 bases spanning the gap. CDR3 loop: CASSLSTVQSSGANVLTF. The CDR3 DNA reads TGTGCCAGCAGCTTATCCACTGTACAAAGCTCTGGGGCCAACGTCCTGACTTTC.

This clonotype was seen ten or more times. The gene calls are TRBV3-1 and TRBJ2-7; 8 positions match TRBD1. V was clipped by 1 base and J by 5 bases; unmatched bases: 7. Germline-derived CDR1 and CDR2 are LGHDT and YNNKEL (reference sequence). The CDR3 length is 15 residues. CDR3 in DNA: TGTGCCAGCAGCCAAGGGACAGGGATCGTCGACGAGCAGTACTTC. It yields the protein CASSQGTGIVDEQYF.

In this sample, this clonotype turned up many times. The chain couples TRBV6-5 to TRBJ1-1, with TRBD1 as a possible D gene (6 bases). The germline V gene encodes CDR1 MNHEY and CDR2 SVGAGI. The ends were cut back, 8 bases at V and 0 bases at J, with 13 bases in the middle. This CDR3 has 14 amino acids. CDR3 residues: CASGWTAMNTEAFF. CDR3 sequence (DNA): TGTGCCAGCGGCTGGACAGCTATGAACACTGAAGCTTTCTTT.